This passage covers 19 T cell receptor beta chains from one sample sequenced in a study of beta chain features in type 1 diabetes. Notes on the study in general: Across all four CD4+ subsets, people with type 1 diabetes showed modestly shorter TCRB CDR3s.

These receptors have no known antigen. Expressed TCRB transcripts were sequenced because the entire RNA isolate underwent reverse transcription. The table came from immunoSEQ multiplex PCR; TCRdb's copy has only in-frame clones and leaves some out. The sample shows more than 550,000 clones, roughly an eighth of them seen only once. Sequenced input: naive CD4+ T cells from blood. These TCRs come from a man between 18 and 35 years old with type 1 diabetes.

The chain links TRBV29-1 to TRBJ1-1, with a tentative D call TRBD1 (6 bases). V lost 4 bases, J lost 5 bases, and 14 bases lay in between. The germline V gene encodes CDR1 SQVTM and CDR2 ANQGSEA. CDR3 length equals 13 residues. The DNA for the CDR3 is TGCAGCGTTGTCTGGGGGCTGGGAACTGAAGCTTTCTTT. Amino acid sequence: CSVVWGLGTEAFF. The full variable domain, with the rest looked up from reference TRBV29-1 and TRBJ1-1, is SAVISQKPSRDICQRGTSLTIQCQVDSQVTMMFWYRQQPGQSLTLIATANQGSEATYESGFVIDKFPISRPNLTFSTLTVSNMSPEDSSIYLCSVVWGLGTEAFFGQGTRLTVV.

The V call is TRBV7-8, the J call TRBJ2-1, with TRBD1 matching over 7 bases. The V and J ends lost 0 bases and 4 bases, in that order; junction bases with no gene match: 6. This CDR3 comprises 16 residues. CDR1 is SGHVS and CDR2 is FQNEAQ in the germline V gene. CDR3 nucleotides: TGTGCCAGCAGCTTAGCTGGGACAGAATATTACAATGAGCAGTTCTTC. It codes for CASSLAGTEYYNEQFF.

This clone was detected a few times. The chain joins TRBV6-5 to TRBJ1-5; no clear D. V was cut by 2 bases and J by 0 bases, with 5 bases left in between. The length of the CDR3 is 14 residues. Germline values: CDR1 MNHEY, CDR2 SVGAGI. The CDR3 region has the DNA TGTGCCAGCAGTTACCGTGGTAGCAATCAGCCCCAGCATTTT. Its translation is CASSYRGSNQPQHF.

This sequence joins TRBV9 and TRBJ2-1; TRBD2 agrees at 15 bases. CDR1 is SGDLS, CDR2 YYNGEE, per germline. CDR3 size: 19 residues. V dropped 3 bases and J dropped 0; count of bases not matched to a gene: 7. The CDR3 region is CASSAGLAGGLSSYNEQFF. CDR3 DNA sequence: TGTGCCAGCAGCGCGGGACTAGCGGGGGGCCTGAGCTCCTACAATGAGCAGTTCTTC.

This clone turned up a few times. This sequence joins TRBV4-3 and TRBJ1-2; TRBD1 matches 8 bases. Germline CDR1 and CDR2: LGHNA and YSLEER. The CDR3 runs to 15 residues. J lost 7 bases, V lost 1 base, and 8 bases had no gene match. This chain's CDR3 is CASSQVQGALIGYTF. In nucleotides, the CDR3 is TGCGCCAGCAGCCAAGTCCAGGGGGCCCTCATTGGCTACACCTTC.

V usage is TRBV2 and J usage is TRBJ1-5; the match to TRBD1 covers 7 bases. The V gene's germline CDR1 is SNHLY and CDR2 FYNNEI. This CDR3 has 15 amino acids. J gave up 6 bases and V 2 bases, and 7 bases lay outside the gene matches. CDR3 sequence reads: CASSELTGPGQPQHF. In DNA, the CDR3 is TGTGCCAGCAGTGAACTGACAGGGCCGGGTCAGCCCCAGCATTTT.

The CDR3 DNA sequence: TGTGCCAGCAGCCCCGGGAATCGTTGGGGGCAAGAGACCCAGTACTTC. It yields the protein CASSPGNRWGQETQYF. The chain is built from TRBV5-4 and TRBJ2-5; D possibly uses TRBD1 or TRBD2 (5 bases each). Germline V CDR1 and CDR2: SGHNT, YYREEE (reference sequence). The V end was cut by 4 bases, the J end by 2 bases, with 18 bases between. This CDR3 spans 16 amino acids.

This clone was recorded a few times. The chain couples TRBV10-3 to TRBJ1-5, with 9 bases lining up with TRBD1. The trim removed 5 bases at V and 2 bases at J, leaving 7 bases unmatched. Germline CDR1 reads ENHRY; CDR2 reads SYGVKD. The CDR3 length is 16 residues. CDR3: CAISQQGASGNQPQHF. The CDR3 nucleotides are TGTGCCATCAGTCAACAGGGGGCCAGTGGCAATCAGCCCCAGCATTTT.

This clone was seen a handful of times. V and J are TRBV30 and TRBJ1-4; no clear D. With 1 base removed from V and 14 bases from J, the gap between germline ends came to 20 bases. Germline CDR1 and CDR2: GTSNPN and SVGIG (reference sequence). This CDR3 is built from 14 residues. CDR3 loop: CAWSEGRRRNGLFF. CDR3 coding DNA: TGTGCCTGGAGTGAAGGGCGCAGGCGAAATGGGCTGTTTTTT. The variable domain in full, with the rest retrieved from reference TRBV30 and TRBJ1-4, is SQTIHQWPATLVQPVGSPLSLECTVEGTSNPNLYWYRQAAGRGLQLLFYSVGIGQISSEVPQNLSASRPQDRQFILSSKKLLLSDSGFYLCAWSEGRRRNGLFFGSGTQLSVL.

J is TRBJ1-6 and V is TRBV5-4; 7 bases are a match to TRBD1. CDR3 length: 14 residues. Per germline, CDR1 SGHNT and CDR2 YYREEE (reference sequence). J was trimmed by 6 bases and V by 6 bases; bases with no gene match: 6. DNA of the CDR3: TGTGCCAGCACCCAGGGGGACCCTAATTCACCCCTCCACTTT. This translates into CASTQGDPNSPLHF.

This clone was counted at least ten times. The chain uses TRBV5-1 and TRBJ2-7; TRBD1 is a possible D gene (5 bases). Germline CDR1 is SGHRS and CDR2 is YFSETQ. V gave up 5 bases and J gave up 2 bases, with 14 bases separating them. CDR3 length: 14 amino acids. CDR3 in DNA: TGCGCCAGCAGGCGGAATGGACAAACCTACGAGCAGTACTTC. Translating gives CASRRNGQTYEQYF.

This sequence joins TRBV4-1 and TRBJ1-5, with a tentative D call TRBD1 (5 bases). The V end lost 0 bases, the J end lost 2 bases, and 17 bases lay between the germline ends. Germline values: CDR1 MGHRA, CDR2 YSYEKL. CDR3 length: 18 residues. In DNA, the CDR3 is TGCGCCAGCAGCCAAGAAGGGATTGGGGGAGGTGGCAATCAGCCCCAGCATTTT. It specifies CASSQEGIGGGGNQPQHF.

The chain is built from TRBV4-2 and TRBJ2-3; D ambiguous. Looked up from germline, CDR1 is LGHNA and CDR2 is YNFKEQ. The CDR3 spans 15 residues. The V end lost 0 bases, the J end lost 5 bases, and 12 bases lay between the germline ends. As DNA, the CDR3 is TGTGCCAGCAGCCAAGATATAGAGTGGATAGATACGCAGTATTTT. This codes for CASSQDIEWIDTQYF.

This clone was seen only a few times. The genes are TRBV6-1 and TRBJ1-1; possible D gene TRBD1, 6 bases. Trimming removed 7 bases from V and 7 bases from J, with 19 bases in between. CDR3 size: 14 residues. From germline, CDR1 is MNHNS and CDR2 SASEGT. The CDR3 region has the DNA TGTGCCAGCACTATAACAGGGATTGAGAGTGAAGCTTTCTTT. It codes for CASTITGIESEAFF.

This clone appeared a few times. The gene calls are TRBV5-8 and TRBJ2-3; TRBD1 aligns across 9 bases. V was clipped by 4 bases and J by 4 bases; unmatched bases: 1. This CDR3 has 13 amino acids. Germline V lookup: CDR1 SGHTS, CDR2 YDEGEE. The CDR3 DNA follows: TGTGCCAGCAGCCGGACAGGGGCAGATACGCAGTATTTT. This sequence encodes CASSRTGADTQYF.

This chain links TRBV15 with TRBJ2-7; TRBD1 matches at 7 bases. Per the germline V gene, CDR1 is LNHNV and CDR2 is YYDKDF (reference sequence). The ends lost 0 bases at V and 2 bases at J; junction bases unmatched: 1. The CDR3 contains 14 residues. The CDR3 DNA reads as TGTGCCACCAGCAGAGATACAGGGGCCTACGAGCAGTACTTC. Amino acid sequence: CATSRDTGAYEQYF.

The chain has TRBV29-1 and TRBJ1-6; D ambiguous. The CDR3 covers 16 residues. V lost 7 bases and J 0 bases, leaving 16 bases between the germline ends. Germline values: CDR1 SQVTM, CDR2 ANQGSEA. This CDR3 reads CSAGSVGSSYNSPLHF. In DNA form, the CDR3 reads TGCAGCGCCGGGTCAGTGGGGAGCTCCTATAATTCACCCCTCCACTTT.

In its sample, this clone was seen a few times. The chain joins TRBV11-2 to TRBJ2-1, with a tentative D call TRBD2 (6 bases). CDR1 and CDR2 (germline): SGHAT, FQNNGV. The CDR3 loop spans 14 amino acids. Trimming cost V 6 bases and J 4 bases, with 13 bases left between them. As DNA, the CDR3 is TGTGCCAGCAGTCCCGCGGGGCCGTACAATGAGCAGTTCTTC. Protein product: CASSPAGPYNEQFF.

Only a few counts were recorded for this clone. The CDR3 here is CASSLALYEQYF. DNA of the CDR3: TGTGCCAGCAGCTTGGCCCTCTACGAGCAGTACTTC. The chain uses TRBV5-6 and TRBJ2-7, with D uncertain. CDR1 is SGHDT, CDR2 YYEEEE, per germline. The CDR3 totals 12 residues. V gave up 0 bases and J gave up 3 bases, with 4 bases separating them.